These 14 T cell receptor beta chains were all obtained from the same sample, sequenced in a study of cytomegalovirus exposure and HLA in healthy donors. 13 Jbeta primers and 60 Vbeta primers were used for the PCR. Clones were read by immunoSEQ multiplex PCR, and TCRdb kept only the in-frame ones, dropping some. The data hold roughly 180,000 clones, with 65% to 80% observed a single time. Source material: PBMCs. The receptors come from a woman in her twenties or thirties in good health and CMV-seropositive.

The CDR3 sequence is CASSFGTSGEETQYF. The CDR3 DNA sequence: TGTGCCAGCAGTTTTGGGACTAGCGGGGAAGAGACCCAGTACTTC. This chain connects TRBV28 to TRBJ2-5, with 13 bases identical to TRBD2. The V gene end was trimmed by 3 bases and the J gene end by 3 bases; junction bases not matched to a gene: 1. The germline gives CDR1 MDHEN, CDR2 SYDVKM. This CDR3 has 15 residues.

The chain links TRBV28 to TRBJ2-5; D is ambiguous. Looked up from germline, CDR1 is MDHEN and CDR2 is SYDVKM. CDR3 length equals 11 residues. Between the trimmed V and J ends, which lost 6 bases and 3 bases, there was a span of 5 bases. CDR3 sequence reads: CASSPKETQYF. The DNA of the CDR3 is TGTGCCAGCAGCCCCAAAGAGACCCAGTACTTC. The full variable domain, in which reference TRBV28 and TRBJ2-5 provide the parts outside the CDR3, is DVKVTQSSRYLVKRTGEKVFLECVQDMDHENMFWYRQDPGLGLRLIYFSYDVKMKEKGDIPEGYSVSREKKERFSLILESASTNQTSMYLCASSPKETQYFGPGTRLLVL.

In nucleotides, the CDR3 is TGTGCCAGCAGTCCCCGGGACAGGGGGAACGAGCAGTACTTC. It codes for CASSPRDRGNEQYF. The chain is built from TRBV27 and TRBJ2-7, with 11 bases matching TRBD1. CDR1 is MNHEY, CDR2 SMNVEV, per germline (reference sequence). This CDR3 contains 14 residues. The V and J ends lost 5 bases and 5 bases, in that order; junction bases with no gene match: 5.

The rearrangement uses TRBV28 and TRBJ1-5; 10 bases match TRBD1. CDR1 is MDHEN and CDR2 is SYDVKM in the germline V gene. The CDR3 has 14 residues. The J segment lost 5 bases and the V segment lost 11 bases, leaving 9 bases of the junction unmatched. The CDR3 sequence is CAAYAGTGDQPQHF. CDR3 bases: TGTGCCGCCTACGCCGGGACAGGGGATCAGCCCCAGCATTTT.

The rearrangement uses TRBV4-2 and TRBJ1-6; the match to TRBD1 covers 8 bases. The V gene's germline CDR1 is LGHNA and CDR2 YNFKEQ. The V segment lost 5 bases and the J segment 7 bases; nucleotides outside the gene matches: 7. This CDR3 has 15 amino acids. The CDR3 DNA is TGTGCCAGCAGCGCCTACGGGGACAGGAATTCACCCCTCCACTTT. Protein: CASSAYGDRNSPLHF.

The chain has TRBV6-5 and TRBJ2-5; D not resolved. The V gene's germline CDR1 is MNHEY and CDR2 SVGAGI. The CDR3 consists of 14 residues. V was shortened by 7 bases and J by 5 bases, with 17 bases between the two germline ends. CDR3 nucleotide sequence: TGTGCCAGCACTATCCCGAAGGAGCCGGAGACCCAGTACTTC. Residues: CASTIPKEPETQYF.

The V gene is TRBV11-3, the J gene TRBJ2-5; possible D gene TRBD2, 7 bases. The V gene's germline CDR1 is SGHNT and CDR2 YENEEA. Trimming stripped 4 bases from V and 5 bases from J, with 14 bases between. CDR3 length: 14 residues. The DNA of the CDR3 is TGTGCCAGCAGCTATAGGGGGGGTGGGGAGACCCAGTACTTC. Translated: CASSYRGGGETQYF.

This rearrangement joins TRBV30 to TRBJ1-6, with a possible D match to TRBD1 (6 bases). The CDR3 length is 13 residues. Per the germline V gene, CDR1 is GTSNPN and CDR2 is SVGIG (reference sequence). The V and J ends lost 2 bases and 11 bases respectively, with 13 bases between them. The DNA for the CDR3 is TGTGCCTGGAGTTCAGGGGTCAGGGCACCCCTCCACTTT. Amino acids: CAWSSGVRAPLHF.

The genes are TRBV29-1 and TRBJ2-1, with 7 bases aligning to TRBD1. V trimming: 3 bases; J trimming: 4 bases; junction bases outside the gene matches: 6. The CDR3 runs 14 residues. Germline CDR1 reads SQVTM; CDR2 reads ANQGSEA. The chain's CDR3 is CSVDRDSVYNEQFF. The DNA for the CDR3 is TGCAGCGTTGACCGGGACAGTGTATACAATGAGCAGTTCTTC.

The chain employs TRBV5-8 and TRBJ2-5; the match to TRBD2 covers 8 bases. The CDR3 length is 17 residues. Germline V gene sequence: CDR1 SGHTS, CDR2 YDEGEE. Trimming at V came to 3 bases and at J to 1 base, leaving 11 bases not matched to a gene. The CDR3 bases are TGTGCCAGCAGCTGGACCGGGGGGGTAGCGGGCCAAGAGACCCAGTACTTC. Its protein product is CASSWTGGVAGQETQYF.

The chain uses TRBV11-3 and TRBJ2-2; 10 bases map to TRBD2. The germline V gene encodes CDR1 SGHNT and CDR2 YENEEA. There are 19 residues in the CDR3. V was clipped by 0 bases and J by 5 bases; unmatched bases: 12. CDR3 region: CASSLETSGHPSGTGELFF. The DNA for the CDR3 is TGTGCCAGCAGCTTAGAGACTAGCGGGCACCCCTCGGGGACCGGGGAGCTGTTTTTT.

J is TRBJ2-6 and V is TRBV5-1; D remains ambiguous. This CDR3 region has 17 residues. Trimming stripped 0 bases from V and 4 bases from J, with 14 bases between. Germline CDR1 is SGHRS and CDR2 is YFSETQ. CDR3 protein: CASSLVAPRLGANVLTF. In nucleotides, the CDR3 is TGCGCCAGCAGCTTGGTCGCGCCACGGTTGGGGGCCAACGTCCTGACTTTC.

The rearrangement uses TRBV11-2 and TRBJ2-7; a weak D match, TRBD2 (5 bases). This CDR3 region has 13 residues. V was clipped by 5 bases and J by 6 bases, with 14 bases between them. Germline V gene sequence: CDR1 SGHAT, CDR2 FQNNGV. Here the CDR3 DNA reads TGTGCCAGCAGCGGCACGATAGCGTCCGAGCAGTACTTC. It translates to CASSGTIASEQYF.

V gene TRBV7-3 combines with J gene TRBJ1-1; D is unclear. CDR1 is SGHTA, CDR2 FQGTGA, per germline. This CDR3 has 14 amino acids. V was cut by 5 bases and J by 1 base, with 11 bases left in between. Written as DNA, the CDR3 is TGTGCCAGCAGCCTGGAGGCGAGGAACACTGAAGCTTTCTTT. Translation gives CASSLEARNTEAFF.